A single sample gave rise to the 16 T cell receptor beta chains below, sequenced in a study of shared clonotypes between healthy human individuals. Repertoires were generated with immunoSEQ multiplex PCR, while TCRdb's copy carries only in-frame clones and drops some. The table shows over 1.4 million clones, with roughly 96% occurring only once. The sample consisted of naive CD4+ T cells sorted from blood. Subset specified: CD45RA+ positively selected. The receptors were sampled from a man between 25 and 39 years old in good health.

The table lists this clone with a count of one. The rearrangement joins TRBV7-2 to TRBJ2-4, with D perhaps given as TRBD1 or TRBD2 (6 bases each). The CDR3 contains 14 residues. CDR1 and CDR2 from the germline V gene are SGHTA and FQGNSA. Trimming shortened V by 6 bases and J by 4 bases, and 13 bases separated the two germline ends. In DNA, the CDR3 is TGTGCCAGCAGTTCGGGGGCAGCTAAAAACATTCAGTACTTC. As protein: CASSSGAAKNIQYF.

The chain joins TRBV28 to TRBJ1-5, with D possibly matching TRBD1 (6 bases). The CDR3 sequence is 17 residues long. Germline V gene lookup returns CDR1 MDHEN and CDR2 SYDVKM. V lost 4 bases, J lost 7 bases, and 23 bases lay in between. The CDR3 sequence is CASSSGHTGQLGQPQHF. In DNA form, the CDR3 reads TGTGCCAGCAGTTCTGGTCATACCGGACAGCTCGGGCAGCCCCAGCATTTT.

A word on this clone: This CDR3 is also generated by other DNA sequences in the sample. The rearrangement joins TRBV7-2 to TRBJ2-2; 9 bases fit TRBD2. Looked up from germline, CDR1 is SGHTA and CDR2 is FQGNSA. The CDR3 length is 15 residues. The V gene end was trimmed by 1 base and the J gene end by 6 bases; junction bases not matched to a gene: 3. CDR3 DNA sequence: TGTGCCAGCAGCTTAGGGCTAGCGGGATCCGGGGAGCTGTTTTTT. It yields the protein CASSLGLAGSGELFF.

This chain connects TRBV6-4 to TRBJ2-3, with D possibly TRBD2 on 6 matching bases. Trimming cost V 6 bases and J 2 bases, with 15 bases left between them. CDR1 and CDR2 (germline): MRHNA, SNTAGT. CDR3 size: 15 residues. CDR3 nucleotide sequence: TGTGCCAGCAGCCCGGGACTCGGACCCACAGATACGCAGTATTTT. Residues: CASSPGLGPTDTQYF.

J is TRBJ2-1 and V is TRBV6-6, with D possibly TRBD2 on 6 matching bases. This CDR3 is built from 16 residues. CDR1 and CDR2 (germline): MNHNY, SVGAGI (reference sequence). V was pared by 0 bases and J by 5 bases, with 14 bases between. The CDR3 is CASSYSKAGRHNEQFF. The CDR3 nucleotides are TGTGCCAGCAGTTACTCGAAGGCGGGAAGACACAATGAGCAGTTCTTC.

This clone was recorded a few times. J is TRBJ1-1 and V is TRBV14, with D unresolved. Germline CDR1 reads SGHDN; CDR2 reads FVKESK. The germline V and J ends were trimmed by 5 bases and 8 bases, with 9 bases remaining between them. The CDR3 is 11 residues long. The CDR3 bases are TGTGCCAGCAGCACAAGCCCCGAAGCTTTCTTT. Protein product: CASSTSPEAFF. Using reference TRBV14 and TRBJ1-1 for the parts outside the CDR3, the full variable domain is EAGVTQFPSHSVIEKGQTVTLRCDPISGHDNLYWYRRVMGKEIKFLLHFVKESKQDESGMPNNRFLAERTGGTYSTLKVQPAELEDSGVYFCASSTSPEAFFGQGTRLTVV.

The chain combines TRBV29-1 with TRBJ2-1, with 8 bases identical to TRBD1. V shed 4 bases, J shed 4 bases, and the junction held 3 bases outside the gene matches. Germline CDR1 is SQVTM and CDR2 is ANQGSEA. The CDR3 runs 13 residues. This CDR3 reads CSVGGTGYNEQFF. The CDR3 DNA is TGCAGCGTTGGCGGGACAGGATACAATGAGCAGTTCTTC.

V and J are TRBV9 and TRBJ2-1; 7 bases map to TRBD2. Germline values: CDR1 SGDLS, CDR2 YYNGEE. CDR3 length: 15 residues. Trimming removed 7 bases from V and 5 bases from J; junction bases left unmatched: 12. CDR3 in DNA: TGTGCCAGCTCCCCGGGACTACGCTTAAACAATGAGCAGTTCTTC. Protein product: CASSPGLRLNNEQFF. Combining the CDR3 with reference TRBV9 and TRBJ2-1 gives the whole variable domain DSGVTQTPKHLITATGQRVTLRCSPRSGDLSVYWYQQSLDQGLQFLIQYYNGEERAKGNILERFSAQQFPDLHSELNLSSLELGDSALYFCASSPGLRLNNEQFFGPGTRLTVL.

The CDR3 coding sequence is TGTGCCAGCAGTTTCATAACACAAAGCAATCAGCCCCAGCATTTT. Translated, it gives CASSFITQSNQPQHF. The gene calls are TRBV28 and TRBJ1-5; D is ambiguous. The germline V gene encodes CDR1 MDHEN and CDR2 SYDVKM. There are 15 residues in the CDR3. V was cut by 3 bases and J by 1 base, with 10 bases left in between.

The chain joins TRBV6-1 to TRBJ1-2, with 7 bases identical to TRBD1. In germline, CDR1 is MNHNS, CDR2 SASEGT. This CDR3 is built from 14 residues. J lost 8 bases, V lost 0 bases, and 6 bases had no gene match. The CDR3 spells CASSEAQGEGGYTF. The CDR3 DNA is TGTGCCAGCAGTGAAGCTCAGGGGGAGGGCGGCTACACCTTC.

This clone was seen only once. V usage is TRBV19 and J usage is TRBJ1-5; tentatively, D is TRBD1 (5 bases). With 4 bases removed from V and 4 bases from J, the gap between germline ends came to 11 bases. The CDR3 totals 14 residues. Germline-derived CDR1 and CDR2 are LNHDA and SQIVND (reference sequence). CDR3 residues: CASSTRQPNQPQHF. CDR3 DNA: TGTGCCAGTAGTACCCGACAGCCGAATCAGCCCCAGCATTTT.

The rearrangement uses TRBV7-7 and TRBJ1-1; tentative D call: TRBD1 (5 bases). Germline loops: CDR1 SSHAT, CDR2 FNYEAQ (reference sequence). The CDR3 is 18 residues long. Trimming took 3 bases from V and 7 from J, leaving 27 bases between them. The CDR3 DNA sequence: TGTGCCAGCAGCTTGCCCACAGGCGTAAAAGGCCCGGCCCTTGAAGCTTTCTTT. This codes for CASSLPTGVKGPALEAFF.

This chain connects TRBV5-4 to TRBJ2-7; 11 bases match TRBD1. The CDR3 is 15 residues long. V was pared by 5 bases and J by 3 bases, with 7 bases of the junction left unmatched. Germline V CDR1 and CDR2: SGHNT, YYREEE (reference sequence). In DNA form, the CDR3 reads TGTGCCAGCAGTTCGGCCGGGACAGGGGGCTACGAGCAGTACTTC. As protein: CASSSAGTGGYEQYF.

The chain recombines TRBV7-7 with TRBJ2-1; D unresolved. Deletions cut 1 base from V and 5 bases from J, with 12 bases between. The germline V gene encodes CDR1 SSHAT and CDR2 FNYEAQ (reference sequence). The CDR3 runs to 15 residues. CDR3: CASSLGSVANNEQFF. CDR3 bases: TGTGCCAGCAGCTTAGGCTCAGTGGCAAACAATGAGCAGTTCTTC.

About this clone: Within the sample, other DNA sequences also encode this same CDR3. The chain employs TRBV18 and TRBJ2-1; 9 bases are shared with TRBD2. V was clipped by 3 bases and J by 7 bases; unmatched bases: 4. The length of the CDR3 is 14 residues. Germline CDR1 is KGHSH and CDR2 is LQKENI. CDR3 nucleotide sequence: TGTGCCAGCTCACCCTTAGCGGGAGTGAATGAGCAGTTCTTC. It specifies CASSPLAGVNEQFF.

The chain employs TRBV27 and TRBJ2-6, with 7 bases that match TRBD1. The CDR3 consists of 17 residues. V lost 5 bases and J lost 2; bases outside the gene matches: 9. Per the germline V gene, CDR1 is MNHEY and CDR2 is SMNVEV (reference sequence). CDR3 sequence (DNA): TGTGCCAGCAGTGTAGACAGGGTACGACCTGGGGCCAACGTCCTGACTTTC. It codes for CASSVDRVRPGANVLTF.